This entry features one T cell receptor (beta chain) sequence. The data stem from a study of blood T cell repertoires in COVID-19. Authors' analysis steps: Amplifying reference gene primers gave estimates of nucleated cell counts. Some clones are missing from TCRdb's copy, which holds only in-frame ones; the method was immunoSEQ multiplex PCR. Clone size and V and J calls were adopted from that table, with D and trimming inferred from the DNA. The sample carries roughly 100,000 clones, approximately 84% recorded once. CDR3 size: 13 residues. CDR1 is LNHNV, CDR2 YYDKDF, per germline (reference sequence). The V end was cut by 4 bases, the J end by 6 bases, with 12 bases between.

The sequenced sample consisted of peripheral blood. The chain recombines TRBV15 with TRBJ1-1, with D perhaps matching TRBD1 (5 bases). This clonotype originated in a man between 65 and 85 years old with acute or convalescent COVID-19. CDR3 in amino acids: CATSTNRQSEAFF. The CDR3 DNA follows: TGTGCCACCAGCACAAATCGACAGTCTGAAGCTTTCTTT.